The next 23 T cell receptor beta chains were all read from a single sample in a study of PD-1 blockade in mismatch repair-deficient tumors. The antigens for these receptors are not known. Regarding time point: roughly 11-day in vitro stimulation with candidate neoantigen peptide 6. TCRdb's copy holds only in-frame clones and misses some; the assay was immunoSEQ multiplex PCR. The sample includes approximately 13,000 clones, 85% to 90% of them seen just once. The sample in question was cells cultured in vitro, obtained from a patient treated with pembrolizumab. The receptors were gathered from an adult with mismatch repair-deficient cancer.

This chain links TRBV11-2 with TRBJ2-5; 12 bases line up with TRBD2. The CDR3 is made up of 18 amino acids. The V gene end was trimmed by 5 bases and the J gene end by 5 bases; junction bases not matched to a gene: 15. CDR1 and CDR2 from the germline V gene are SGHAT and FQNNGV. The DNA for the CDR3 is TGTGCCAGCAGCCCCAGACTAGCGGGAGAAATGCTTGGGGAGACCCAGTACTTC. Amino acids: CASSPRLAGEMLGETQYF.

V usage is TRBV1 and J usage is TRBJ2-7; the table's D gene call, TRBD2, was not cross checked with the DNA. TRBV1 is flagged as a pseudogene. This CDR3 has 19 residues. CDR3 sequence reads: CTSSQDRSPSGPAPYEQYF. The DNA of the CDR3 is TGCACCAGCAGCCAAGATCGGTCTCCTAGCGGGCCGGCCCCCTACGAGCAGTACTTC.

This rearrangement joins TRBV27 to TRBJ2-1; TRBD2 agrees at 8 bases. CDR1 and CDR2 from the germline V gene are MNHEY and SMNVEV (reference sequence). This CDR3 has 15 residues. V dropped 3 bases and J dropped 6; count of bases not matched to a gene: 7. The CDR3 DNA reads TGTGCCAGCAGTTTTTATGGGACTAGTTTCAATGAGCAGTTCTTC. Translated, it gives CASSFYGTSFNEQFF.

The chain joins TRBV7-9 to TRBJ1-3; TRBD1 is a possible D gene (6 bases). The CDR3 spans 15 residues. V lost 2 bases and J lost 6, with 14 bases in between. Germline assignment: CDR1 SEHNR and CDR2 FQNEAQ (reference sequence). The chain's CDR3 is CASSLTQGLANTIYF. CDR3 nucleotides: TGTGCCAGCAGCTTAACCCAGGGGTTAGCAAACACCATATATTTT.

V gene TRBV6-5 combines with J gene TRBJ1-2; D is ambiguous. Germline V gene lookup returns CDR1 MNHEY and CDR2 SVGAGI. This CDR3 contains 14 residues. V dropped 5 bases and J dropped 1 base, with 11 bases sitting between them. For the CDR3, the DNA is TGTGCCAGCAGTCCCCGGGGAAATAACTATGGCTACACCTTC. Its protein is CASSPRGNNYGYTF.

The chain recombines TRBV5-1 with TRBJ2-1; 9 bases fit TRBD1. V trimming: 6 bases; J trimming: 8 bases; junction bases outside the gene matches: 15. Looked up from germline, CDR1 is SGHRS and CDR2 is YFSETQ. The CDR3 runs 16 residues. The CDR3 reads CASIMGQGSRMDEQFF. CDR3 coding DNA: TGCGCCAGCATAATGGGACAGGGTAGTCGTATGGATGAGCAGTTCTTC.

The chain is built from TRBV5-1 and TRBJ1-4; 7 bases are a match to TRBD1. Germline V gives CDR1 SGHRS, CDR2 YFSETQ. CDR3 length: 15 residues. Trimming removed 4 bases from V and 12 bases from J; junction bases left unmatched: 15. Here the CDR3 DNA reads TGCGCCAGCAGCCCTAACGCGGGACAGAACGGAGAACTGTTTTTT. Translation gives CASSPNAGQNGELFF.

The chain is built from TRBV5-4 and TRBJ2-7; 7 bases fit TRBD1. The CDR3 length is 14 residues. The germline CDR1 and CDR2 sequences are SGHNT and YYREEE (reference sequence). V lost 4 bases and J lost 2; bases outside the gene matches: 6. The CDR3 region is CASSPGQRPYEQYF. In DNA form, the CDR3 reads TGTGCCAGCAGCCCGGGACAGAGACCCTACGAGCAGTACTTC.

The chain is built from TRBV7-6 and TRBJ1-1; D is unresolved. V was pared by 2 bases and J by 2 bases, with 6 bases between. Per germline, CDR1 SGHVS and CDR2 FNYEAQ. The CDR3 loop spans 13 amino acids. The CDR3 loop is CASSLTVNTEAFF. DNA for the CDR3: TGTGCCAGCAGCTTAACAGTAAACACTGAAGCTTTCTTT. The full variable domain, completed using reference TRBV7-6 and TRBJ1-1, is GAGVSQSPRYKVTKRGQDVALRCDPISGHVSLYWYRQALGQGPEFLTYFNYEAQQDKSGLPNDRFSAERPEGSISTLTIQRTEQRDSAMYRCASSLTVNTEAFFGQGTRLTVV.

This chain links TRBV28 with TRBJ1-6, with D maybe TRBD1 (5 bases). Trimming stripped 2 bases from V and 8 bases from J, with 13 bases between. The CDR3 loop spans 15 amino acids. Per germline, CDR1 MDHEN and CDR2 SYDVKM. CDR3 nucleotides: TGTGCCAGCAGTTTAAGGGGTATTTGGGATTCACCCCTCCACTTT. It codes for CASSLRGIWDSPLHF.

The chain has TRBV28 and TRBJ2-1, with 13 bases aligning to TRBD2. Germline CDR1 and CDR2: MDHEN and SYDVKM. This CDR3 spans 19 amino acids. Trimming at V came to 6 bases and at J to 0 bases, leaving 11 bases not matched to a gene. The CDR3 nucleotides read TGTGCCAGCAGGCCCCCGGGACTAGCGGGGTCGAGCTCCTACAATGAGCAGTTCTTC. Protein sequence: CASRPPGLAGSSSYNEQFF.

This chain uses TRBV5-1 with TRBJ2-7, with 8 bases identical to TRBD2. The CDR3 contains 15 residues. Germline V CDR1 and CDR2: SGHRS, YFSETQ. Trimming at V came to 0 bases and at J to 0 bases, leaving 2 bases not matched to a gene. DNA for the CDR3: TGCGCCAGCAGCTTGGGTAGCGGGGCCTCCTACGAGCAGTACTTC. Amino acid sequence: CASSLGSGASYEQYF. Full variable domain (outside the CDR3, taken from reference TRBV5-1 and TRBJ2-7): KAGVTQTPRYLIKTRGQQVTLSCSPISGHRSVSWYQQTPGQGLQFLFEYFSETQRNKGNFPGRFSGRQFSNSRSEMNVSTLELGDSALYLCASSLGSGASYEQYFGPGTRLTVT.

The chain employs TRBV4-1 and TRBJ2-7; the match to TRBD2 covers 15 bases. With V trimmed by 2 bases and J by 2 bases, 4 bases remained unmatched. Per germline, CDR1 MGHRA and CDR2 YSYEKL. CDR3 length: 17 amino acids. For the CDR3, the DNA is TGCGCCAGCAGCCAATCCGGACTAGCGGGAGGGCCCTACGAGCAGTACTTC. Its protein is CASSQSGLAGGPYEQYF.

The chain carries TRBV28 and TRBJ2-1; D unresolved. Germline lookup yields CDR1 MDHEN and CDR2 SYDVKM. CDR3 length: 16 amino acids. Trimming removed 4 bases from V and 0 bases from J, with 13 bases in between. This CDR3 is CASSSTRWYSYNEQFF. The CDR3 DNA is TGTGCCAGCAGTTCTACCCGATGGTACTCCTACAATGAGCAGTTCTTC.

This clone was recorded a few times. The DNA of the CDR3 is TGCGCCAGCAGCCGCCAGCAGGGCAGTGAAGAGACCCAGTACTTC. Its translation is CASSRQQGSEETQYF. This chain links TRBV5-1 with TRBJ2-5; TRBD1 is a possible D gene (5 bases). CDR1 SGHRS and CDR2 YFSETQ come from the germline V gene. This CDR3 contains 15 residues. Trimming cost V 4 bases and J 3 bases, with 16 bases left between them.

This clone came up once. The genes are TRBV15 and TRBJ2-3, with 8 positions matching TRBD1. The CDR3 spans 15 residues. V was clipped by 2 bases and J by 2 bases; unmatched bases: 3. Germline CDR1 reads LNHNV; CDR2 reads YYDKDF (reference sequence). The CDR3 region has the DNA TGTGCCACCAGCAGACAGGGGGCCTACACAGATACGCAGTATTTT. Protein sequence: CATSRQGAYTDTQYF.

This clone appeared a few times. The genes are TRBV28 and TRBJ1-1, with TRBD1 matching over 7 bases. CDR1 MDHEN and CDR2 SYDVKM come from the germline V gene. V lost 4 bases to trimming and J lost 3 bases; unmatched junction nucleotides: 8. This CDR3 is 15 amino acids long. CDR3 sequence reads: CASSSPRGPDTEAFF. The DNA for the CDR3 is TGTGCCAGCAGTTCACCTAGGGGGCCGGACACTGAAGCTTTCTTT.

This sequence joins TRBV30 and TRBJ2-1; D is tentatively TRBD1 or TRBD2 (5 bases each). The length of the CDR3 is 13 residues. The germline V gene has CDR1 GTSNPN and CDR2 SVGIG (reference sequence). V gave up 2 bases and J gave up 6 bases, with 11 bases separating them. CDR3: CAWSSGRFNEQFF. As DNA, the CDR3 is TGTGCCTGGAGTTCGGGACGGTTCAATGAGCAGTTCTTC.

V gene TRBV15 combines with J gene TRBJ2-7, with 8 bases fitting TRBD2. Germline-derived CDR1 and CDR2 are LNHNV and YYDKDF (reference sequence). V shed 0 bases and J 4 bases; nucleotides not matched to a gene: 8. The CDR3 runs 16 residues. In nucleotides, the CDR3 is TGTGCCACCAGCAGAGATTCCCTAGCGGGTTCATACGAGCAGTACTTC. Protein sequence: CATSRDSLAGSYEQYF.

In DNA, the CDR3 is TGTGCCAGCAGCTTCCGGGACACCGGGCCCTACGAGCAGTACTTC. It yields the protein CASSFRDTGPYEQYF. The chain couples TRBV7-2 to TRBJ2-7; TRBD1 is a possible D gene (6 bases). CDR1 SGHTA and CDR2 FQGNSA come from the germline V gene. Trimming took off 3 bases at V and 2 bases at J, with 14 bases between the two ends. The CDR3 is 15 residues long. Using reference TRBV7-2 and TRBJ2-7 for the parts outside the CDR3, the full variable domain is GAGVSQSPSNKVTEKGKDVELRCDPISGHTALYWYRQSLGQGLEFLIYFQGNSAPDKSGLPSDRFSAERTGGSVSTLTIQRTQQEDSAVYLCASSFRDTGPYEQYFGPGTRLTVT.

The V and J genes are TRBV25-1 and TRBJ2-3, with 8 bases that match TRBD1. CDR3 size: 15 residues. CDR1 is MGHDK and CDR2 is SYGVNS in the germline V gene. With V trimmed by 8 bases and J by 6 bases, 13 bases remained unmatched. CDR3 in DNA: TGTGCCAGCGGGGGACAGGCGCCTTTTAGGGATACGCAGTATTTT. This gives the protein CASGGQAPFRDTQYF.

V and J are TRBV28 and TRBJ1-3, with no clear D. Trimming shortened V by 10 bases and J by 2 bases, and 12 bases separated the two germline ends. The CDR3 has 13 amino acids. Germline lookup yields CDR1 MDHEN and CDR2 SYDVKM. The CDR3 coding sequence is TGTGCCAACGGCAGCCACCCTGGAAACACCATATATTTT. Amino acid sequence: CANGSHPGNTIYF.

The genes are TRBV7-8 and TRBJ2-7, with 8 bases that match TRBD2. J was trimmed by 0 bases and V by 3 bases; bases with no gene match: 7. The CDR3 totals 16 residues. Germline V gives CDR1 SGHVS, CDR2 FQNEAQ. The DNA for the CDR3 is TGTGCCAGCAGCTTGACAAGCGGGAGTAGCTCCTACGAGCAGTACTTC. As protein: CASSLTSGSSSYEQYF. Full variable domain (missing parts from reference TRBV7-8 and TRBJ2-7): GAGVSQSPRYKVAKRGQDVALRCDPISGHVSLFWYQQALGQGPEFLTYFQNEAQLDKSGLPSDRFFAERPEGSVSTLKIQRTQQEDSAVYLCASSLTSGSSSYEQYFGPGTRLTVT.